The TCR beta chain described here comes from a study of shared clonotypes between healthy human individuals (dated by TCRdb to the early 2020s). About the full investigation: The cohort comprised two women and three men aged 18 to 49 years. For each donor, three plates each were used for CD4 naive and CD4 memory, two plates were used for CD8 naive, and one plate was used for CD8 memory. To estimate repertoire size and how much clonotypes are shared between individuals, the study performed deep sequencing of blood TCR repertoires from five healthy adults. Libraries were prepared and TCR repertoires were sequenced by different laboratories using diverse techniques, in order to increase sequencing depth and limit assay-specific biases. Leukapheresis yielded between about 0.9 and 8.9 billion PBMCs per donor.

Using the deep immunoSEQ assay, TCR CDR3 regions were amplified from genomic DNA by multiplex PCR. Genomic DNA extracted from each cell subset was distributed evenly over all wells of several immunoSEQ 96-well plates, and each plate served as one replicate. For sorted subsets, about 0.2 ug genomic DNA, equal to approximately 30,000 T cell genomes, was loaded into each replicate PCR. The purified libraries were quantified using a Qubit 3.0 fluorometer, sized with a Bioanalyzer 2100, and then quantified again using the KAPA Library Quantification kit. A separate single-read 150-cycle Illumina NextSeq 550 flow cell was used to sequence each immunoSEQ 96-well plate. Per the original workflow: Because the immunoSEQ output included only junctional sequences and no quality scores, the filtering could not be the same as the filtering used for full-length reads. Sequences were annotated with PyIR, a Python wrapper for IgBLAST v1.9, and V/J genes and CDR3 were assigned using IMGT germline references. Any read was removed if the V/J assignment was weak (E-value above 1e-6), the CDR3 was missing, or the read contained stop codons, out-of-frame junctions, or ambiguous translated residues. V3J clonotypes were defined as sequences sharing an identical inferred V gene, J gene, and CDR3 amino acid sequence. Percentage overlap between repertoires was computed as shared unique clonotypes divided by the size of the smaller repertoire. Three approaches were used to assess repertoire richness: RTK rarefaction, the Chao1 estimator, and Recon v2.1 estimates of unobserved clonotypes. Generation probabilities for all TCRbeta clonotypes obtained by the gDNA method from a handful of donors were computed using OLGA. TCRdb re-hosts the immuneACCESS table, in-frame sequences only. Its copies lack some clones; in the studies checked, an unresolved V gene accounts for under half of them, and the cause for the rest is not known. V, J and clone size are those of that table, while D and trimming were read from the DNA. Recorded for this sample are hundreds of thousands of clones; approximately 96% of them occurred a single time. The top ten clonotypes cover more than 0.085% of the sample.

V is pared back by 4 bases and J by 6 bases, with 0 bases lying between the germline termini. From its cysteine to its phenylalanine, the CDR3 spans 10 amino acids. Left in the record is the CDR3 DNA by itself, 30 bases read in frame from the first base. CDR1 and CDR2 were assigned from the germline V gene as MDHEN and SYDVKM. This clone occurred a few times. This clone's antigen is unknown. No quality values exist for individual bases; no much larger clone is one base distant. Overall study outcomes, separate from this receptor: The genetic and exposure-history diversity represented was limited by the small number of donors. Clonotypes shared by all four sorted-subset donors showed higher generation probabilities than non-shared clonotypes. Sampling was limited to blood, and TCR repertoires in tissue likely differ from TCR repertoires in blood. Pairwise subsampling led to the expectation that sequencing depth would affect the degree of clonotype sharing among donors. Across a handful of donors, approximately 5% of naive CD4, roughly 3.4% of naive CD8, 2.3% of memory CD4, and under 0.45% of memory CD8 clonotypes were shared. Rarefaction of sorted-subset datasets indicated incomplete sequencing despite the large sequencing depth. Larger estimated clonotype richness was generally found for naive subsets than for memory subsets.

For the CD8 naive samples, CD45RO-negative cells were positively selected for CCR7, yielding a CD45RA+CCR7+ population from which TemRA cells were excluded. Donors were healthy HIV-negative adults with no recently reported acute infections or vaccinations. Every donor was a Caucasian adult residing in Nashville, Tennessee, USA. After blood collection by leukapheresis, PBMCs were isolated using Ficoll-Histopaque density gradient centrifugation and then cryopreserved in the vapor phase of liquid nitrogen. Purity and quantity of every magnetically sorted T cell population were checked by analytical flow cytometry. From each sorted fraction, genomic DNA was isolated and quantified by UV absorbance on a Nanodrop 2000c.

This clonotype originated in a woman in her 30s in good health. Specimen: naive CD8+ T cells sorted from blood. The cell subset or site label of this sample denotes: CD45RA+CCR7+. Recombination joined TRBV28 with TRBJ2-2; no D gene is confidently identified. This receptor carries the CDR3 CASSSGELFF. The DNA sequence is TGTGCCAGCAGTTCCGGGGAGCTGTTTTTT.